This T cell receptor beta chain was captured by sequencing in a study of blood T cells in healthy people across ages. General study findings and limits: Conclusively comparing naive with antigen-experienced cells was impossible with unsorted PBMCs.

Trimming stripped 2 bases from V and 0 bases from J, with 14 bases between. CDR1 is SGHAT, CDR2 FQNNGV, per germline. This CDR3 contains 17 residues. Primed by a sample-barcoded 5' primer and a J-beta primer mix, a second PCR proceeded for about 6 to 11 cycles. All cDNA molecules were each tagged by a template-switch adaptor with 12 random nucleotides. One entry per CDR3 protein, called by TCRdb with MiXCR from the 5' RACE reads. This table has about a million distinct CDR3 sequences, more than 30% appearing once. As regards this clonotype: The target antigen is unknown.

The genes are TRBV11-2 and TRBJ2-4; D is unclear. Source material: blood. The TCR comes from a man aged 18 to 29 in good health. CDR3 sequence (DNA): TGTGCCAGCAGCTTAATCGTAGGAACCCTAGCCAAAAACATTCAGTACTTC. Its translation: CASSLIVGTLAKNIQYF.